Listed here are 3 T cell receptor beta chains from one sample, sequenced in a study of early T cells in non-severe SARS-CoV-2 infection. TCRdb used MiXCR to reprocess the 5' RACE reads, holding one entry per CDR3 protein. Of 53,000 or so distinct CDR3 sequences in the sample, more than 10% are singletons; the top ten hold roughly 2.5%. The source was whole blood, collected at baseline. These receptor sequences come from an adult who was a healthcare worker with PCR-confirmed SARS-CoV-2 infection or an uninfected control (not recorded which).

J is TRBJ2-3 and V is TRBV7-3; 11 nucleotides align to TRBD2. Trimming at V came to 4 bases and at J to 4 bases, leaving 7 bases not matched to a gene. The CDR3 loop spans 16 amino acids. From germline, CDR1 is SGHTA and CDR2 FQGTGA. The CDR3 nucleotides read TGTGCCAGCAGCTCTATTAGCGGGAGGGCTCCAGATACGCAGTATTTT. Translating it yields CASSSISGRAPDTQYF.

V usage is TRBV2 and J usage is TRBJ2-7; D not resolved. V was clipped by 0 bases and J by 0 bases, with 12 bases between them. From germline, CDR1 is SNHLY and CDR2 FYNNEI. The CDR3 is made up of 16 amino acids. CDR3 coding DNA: TGTGCCAGCAGTGAAGCGCCCACAGCCGGCTCCTACGAGCAGTACTTC. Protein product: CASSEAPTAGSYEQYF.

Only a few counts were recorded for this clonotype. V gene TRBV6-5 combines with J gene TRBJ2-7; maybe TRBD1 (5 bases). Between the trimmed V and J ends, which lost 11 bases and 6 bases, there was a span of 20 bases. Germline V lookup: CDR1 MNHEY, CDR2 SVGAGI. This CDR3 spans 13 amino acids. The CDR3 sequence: CAVRSSGSAEQYF. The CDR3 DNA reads TGTGCCGTACGATCTTCAGGGTCGGCCGAGCAGTACTTC.